Following are 23 T cell receptor beta chains from one sample sequenced in a study of molecular identifiers for immune sequencing clone quantification. MiXCR was run by TCRdb on the PCR reads, yielding one entry per CDR3 protein. The sample has 460,000 or so distinct CDR3 sequences, roughly 24% seen once. Sequencing input: naive CD8+ T cells from blood, with Jurkat cell RNA spiked in. Subset reported: FACS-sorted CD8+CD4-CCR7+CD45RA+ naive T cells. The source is a human donor in good health. Some libraries in this study had Jurkat cell RNA spiked in.

Comment on this clonotype: One end of the junction does not line up with germline, which may come from a read error. This chain links TRBV18 with TRBJ2-3; TRBD2 might be the D (6 bases). The CDR3 loop spans 15 amino acids. Per the germline V gene, CDR1 is KGHSH and CDR2 is LQKENI. The chain's CDR3 is CASSPAEGGSDTRYF. In DNA form, the CDR3 reads TGTGCCAGCTCACCAGCGGAGGGCGGCTCAGATACGCGGTATTTT.

This clonotype was seen ten or more times. The J gene is TRBJ1-1, the V gene TRBV27; D gene ambiguous. Trimming removed 6 bases from V and 1 base from J, with 12 bases in between. There are 14 residues in the CDR3. Germline V CDR1 and CDR2: MNHEY, SMNVEV (reference sequence). The CDR3 region has the DNA TGTGCCAGCAGCTTAGCGTGGGGGAACACTGAAGCTTTCTTT. Amino acids: CASSLAWGNTEAFF.

This clonotype occurred many times. V usage is TRBV29-1 and J usage is TRBJ2-7, with D possibly being TRBD2 (5 bases). Germline V gene lookup returns CDR1 SQVTM and CDR2 ANQGSEA. The CDR3 sequence is 13 residues long. V lost 3 bases and J lost 4, with 13 bases in between. The CDR3 spells CSVEVGVLYEQYF. The CDR3, as DNA: TGCAGCGTTGAGGTCGGGGTCTTGTACGAGCAGTACTTC.

For this clonotype: A read error may produce the germline difference seen at one junction end. The chain joins TRBV6-5 to TRBJ2-3; perhaps TRBD1 as D (6 bases). CDR1 and CDR2 from the germline V gene are MNHEY and SVGAGI. This CDR3 is 21 amino acids long. The CDR3 sequence: CASSYSNDLTGTTSRMDTQCF. DNA for the CDR3: TGTGCCAGCAGTTACTCGAACGATCTTACCGGGACAACAAGCCGAATGGATACGCAGTGTTTT.

Worth noting for this clonotype: Compared with germline, one end of the junction differs, possibly owing to a read error. The chain carries TRBV30 and TRBJ1-1, with 8 bases fitting TRBD1. Germline V gene lookup returns CDR1 GTSNPN and CDR2 SVGIG (reference sequence). The CDR3 length is 14 residues. The CDR3 DNA is TGTGCCTGGGACAGGGGAGGTCAGAACACTGAAGCTTTATTT. The encoded protein is CAWDRGGQNTEALF.

The chain couples TRBV19 to TRBJ2-7, with 7 bases that match TRBD2. V gave up 5 bases and J gave up 0 bases; unmatched junction bases: 10. From germline, CDR1 is LNHDA and CDR2 SQIVND (reference sequence). CDR3 length: 16 residues. CDR3 residues: CASSPTLAVSSYEQYF. In nucleotides, the CDR3 is TGTGCCAGTAGTCCAACCCTAGCGGTGAGCTCCTACGAGCAGTACTTC.

This clonotype was detected many times. The rearrangement joins TRBV6-2 or TRBV6-3 to TRBJ1-1; 8 nucleotides line up with TRBD1. This CDR3 has 14 residues. CDR1 is MNHEY and CDR2 is SVGEGT in the germline V gene. The V gene end was trimmed by 7 bases and the J gene end by 2 bases; junction bases not matched to a gene: 6. Written as DNA, the CDR3 is TGTGCCAGCACCTGGACAGGGAGTAACACTGAAGCTTTCTTT. As protein: CASTWTGSNTEAFF.

J is TRBJ2-3 and V is TRBV18; D might be TRBD1 (6 bases). There are 20 residues in the CDR3. Trimming left V 1 base short and J 1 base short, with 24 bases between. From germline, CDR1 is KGHSH and CDR2 LQKENI. CDR3 region: CASSPLSPGQGYDGTDTQYF. In DNA, the CDR3 is TGTGCCAGCTCACCACTCAGCCCGGGACAAGGATACGATGGCACAGATACGCAGTATTTT.

This clonotype was observed a few times. The chain has TRBV7-8 and TRBJ2-1; D is unclear. The CDR3 has 15 amino acids. Trimming shortened V by 2 bases and J by 0 bases, and 8 bases separated the two germline ends. Looked up from germline, CDR1 is SGHVS and CDR2 is FQNEAQ. The CDR3 nucleotides read TGTGCCAGCAGCTTATCCCGGAGCTCCTACAATGAGCAGTTCTTC. Translation gives CASSLSRSSYNEQFF.

This clonotype was counted between two and nine times. The chain is built from TRBV20-1 and TRBJ2-7; D is undetermined. The CDR3 sequence is 16 residues long. Trimming left V 5 bases short and J 6 bases short, with 26 bases between. Germline V CDR1 and CDR2: DFQATT, SNEGSKA (reference sequence). DNA for the CDR3: TGCAGTGCTCGGGTCATGGACGGGTGGGTAGTCGGCGAGCAGTACTTC. Protein product: CSARVMDGWVVGEQYF.

This clonotype occurred a few times. One end of the junction fails to match germline, which may point to a read error. CDR3 residues: CASSESSGYERYF. Written as DNA, the CDR3 is TGTGCCAGCAGCGAGTCTAGCGGTTACGAGCGGTACTTC. V gene TRBV7-2 combines with J gene TRBJ2-7, with 7 bases identical to TRBD2. The CDR3 has 13 amino acids. Germline lookup yields CDR1 SGHTA and CDR2 FQGNSA.

This clonotype was counted between two and nine times. The V gene is TRBV4-1, the J gene TRBJ2-2; 8 nucleotides align to TRBD1. CDR1 and CDR2 from the germline V gene are MGHRA and YSYEKL. The CDR3 spans 15 residues. V lost 0 bases to trimming and J lost 6 bases; unmatched junction nucleotides: 3. CDR3 sequence (DNA): TGCGCCAGCAGCCAAGACAGGGGGCTAGCCGGGGAGCTGTTTTTT. Translated: CASSQDRGLAGELFF.

CDR3 region: CASSQVGVEQYF. Written as DNA, the CDR3 is TGTGCCAGCAGCCAAGTAGGGGTAGAGCAGTACTTC. The gene calls are TRBV3-1 and TRBJ2-7; the D gene is possibly TRBD1 (5 bases). Between the trimmed V and J ends, which lost 1 base and 7 bases, there was a span of 8 bases. Germline CDR1 reads LGHDT; CDR2 reads YNNKEL (reference sequence). The CDR3 has 12 residues.

This clonotype was counted only a few times. The gene calls are TRBV7-2 and TRBJ2-2, with D unclear. The V gene lost 3 bases and the J gene lost 6 bases, with 8 bases spanning the gap. Germline CDR1 and CDR2: SGHTA and FQGNSA. CDR3 length: 13 amino acids. The CDR3 is CASSFKSPGELFF. CDR3 nucleotide sequence: TGTGCCAGCAGCTTCAAGAGTCCCGGGGAGCTGTTTTTT.

Worth noting for this clonotype: This sequence may be a read error, since a much larger clone differs from it by one base. The J gene is TRBJ2-5, the V gene TRBV5-1, with 8 bases aligning to TRBD1. The germline CDR1 and CDR2 sequences are SGHRS and YFSETQ. The CDR3 spans 15 residues. This CDR3 is CTSSLRTGSQETQYF. In nucleotides, the CDR3 is TGCACCAGCAGCTTGAGGACAGGGAGCCAAGAGACCCAGTACTTC.

The DNA for the CDR3 is TGTGCCAGCAGCGCCCCCGATTGGGTTACCTACGAGCAGTACTTC. This gives the protein CASSAPDWVTYEQYF. The chain carries TRBV6-2 or TRBV6-3 and TRBJ2-7; D remains ambiguous. Germline CDR1 reads MNHEY; CDR2 reads SVGEGT. Trimming took off 6 bases at V and 2 bases at J, with 17 bases between the two ends. This CDR3 spans 15 amino acids.

Turning to this clonotype: With a much larger clone just one base away, this may be a read error. V and J are TRBV12-3 or TRBV12-4 and TRBJ1-1; D gene unclear. The CDR3 consists of 14 residues. V lost 6 bases and J 1 base, leaving 12 bases between the germline ends. The CDR3 loop is CASRGRRTNTEAFF. CDR3 coding DNA: TGTGCCAGCAGGGGCCGGAGGACGAACACTGAAGCTTTCTTT.

This rearrangement joins TRBV2 to TRBJ2-1, with TRBD2 identical over 11 bases. Germline V lookup: CDR1 SNHLY, CDR2 FYNNEI. The CDR3 totals 13 residues. V was pared by 11 bases and J by 8 bases, with 8 bases of the junction left unmatched. The DNA for the CDR3 is TGTGCCGGAAGACTAGCGGGAAGGGATGAGCAGTTCTTC. It encodes CAGRLAGRDEQFF. The complete variable domain, with remaining parts taken from reference TRBV2 and TRBJ2-1, reads EPEVTQTPSHQVTQMGQEVILRCVPISNHLYFYWYRQILGQKVEFLVSFYNNEISEKSEIFDDQFSVERPDGSNFTLKIRSTKLEDSAMYFCAGRLAGRDEQFFGPGTRLTVL.

The V gene is TRBV19, the J gene TRBJ1-1, with 8 positions matching TRBD1. Germline values: CDR1 LNHDA, CDR2 SQIVND (reference sequence). CDR3 size: 14 residues. The V gene end was trimmed by 5 bases and the J gene end by 3 bases; junction bases not matched to a gene: 5. The CDR3 here is CASSAAGGYTEAFF. The CDR3 nucleotides are TGTGCCAGTAGTGCGGCAGGGGGCTACACTGAAGCTTTCTTT.

This chain connects TRBV7-9 to TRBJ2-3; 7 nucleotides line up with TRBD1. Germline-derived CDR1 and CDR2 are SEHNR and FQNEAQ (reference sequence). This CDR3 has 16 amino acids. The junction had 11 bases not matched to a gene; V was cut back by 6 bases and J by 2 bases. CDR3 loop: CASRHSGTDYTDTQYF. As DNA, the CDR3 is TGTGCCAGCAGGCACTCGGGGACAGACTACACAGATACGCAGTATTTT.

This clonotype has a count of ten or more. The chain recombines TRBV4-3 with TRBJ2-7; D is unresolved. The germline V gene has CDR1 LGHNA and CDR2 YSLEER. V was clipped by 0 bases and J by 4 bases, with 10 bases between them. The CDR3 totals 14 residues. The CDR3 DNA sequence: TGCGCCAGCAGCCAAGATGCCACGTTGTACGAGCAGTACTTC. This codes for CASSQDATLYEQYF.

This clonotype appeared many times. The chain employs TRBV7-8 and TRBJ2-1, with a possible D match to TRBD1 (6 bases). The CDR3 runs 14 residues. V dropped 5 bases and J dropped 2 bases, with 10 bases sitting between them. CDR1 is SGHVS and CDR2 is FQNEAQ in the germline V gene. CDR3: CASSPWDTYNEQFF. DNA of the CDR3: TGTGCCAGCAGCCCTTGGGACACCTACAATGAGCAGTTCTTC.

A remark on this clonotype: A much larger clonotype is one base distant, so this may be a read error. V gene TRBV10-3 combines with J gene TRBJ1-1, with D unresolved. The germline V gene encodes CDR1 ENHRY and CDR2 SYGVKD. The CDR3 has 14 amino acids. CDR3 protein: CTISESGVNTEAFF. For the CDR3, the DNA is TGTACCATCAGTGAGTCAGGCGTGAACACTGAAGCTTTCTTT.